These 24 T cell receptor beta chains were sequenced from one sample in a study of OX40 agonist ivuxolimab in advanced cancers. The data were produced by immunoSEQ multiplex PCR, yet TCRdb's version contains in-frame clones alone and is incomplete. The table lists roughly 100,000 clones, over 80% of them singletons. The source was CD4+ or CD8+ T cells sorted from blood, collected in a trial of the OX40 agonist ivuxolimab. These TCRs come from an adult with an advanced solid tumor such as melanoma, head and neck, liver or kidney cancer.

This rearrangement joins TRBV6-5 to TRBJ2-3; D uncertain. The length of the CDR3 is 14 residues. The V gene's germline CDR1 is MNHEY and CDR2 SVGAGI. V lost 5 bases, J lost 0 bases, and 9 bases lay in between. CDR3 region: CASSAQQSTDTQYF. In DNA form, the CDR3 reads TGTGCCAGCAGTGCCCAACAGAGCACAGATACGCAGTATTTT.

This clone showed up just once. The chain is built from TRBV29-1 and TRBJ2-1; D is unclear. The germline V and J ends were trimmed by 3 bases and 6 bases, with 6 bases remaining between them. CDR1 is SQVTM, CDR2 ANQGSEA, per germline. This CDR3 region has 11 residues. In DNA form, the CDR3 reads TGCAGCGTTGATTTCAGCAATGAGCAGTTCTTC. It encodes CSVDFSNEQFF.

The rearrangement joins TRBV9 to TRBJ2-2; TRBD1 agrees at 12 bases. The V segment lost 4 bases and the J segment 6 bases; nucleotides outside the gene matches: 10. Germline values: CDR1 SGDLS, CDR2 YYNGEE. CDR3 length equals 17 residues. The CDR3 sequence is CASSYRPGQGAPGELFF. The CDR3 nucleotides are TGTGCCAGCAGCTATCGACCGGGACAGGGGGCGCCCGGGGAGCTGTTTTTT.

The chain has TRBV19 and TRBJ2-7; TRBD2 agrees at 7 bases. J was trimmed by 3 bases and V by 1 base; bases with no gene match: 3. CDR1 LNHDA and CDR2 SQIVND come from the germline V gene (reference sequence). This CDR3 has 14 residues. The DNA for the CDR3 is TGTGCCAGTAGTATAGGGGGAGGGGTCTACGAGCAGTACTTC. Protein product: CASSIGGGVYEQYF.

The chain joins TRBV7-9 to TRBJ2-1; 9 bases line up with TRBD2. V shed 5 bases and J 9 bases; nucleotides not matched to a gene: 8. There are 14 residues in the CDR3. The germline V gene encodes CDR1 SEHNR and CDR2 FQNEAQ (reference sequence). Here the CDR3 DNA reads TGTGCCAGCAGCCCTAATAGCGGGAGAATTGAGCAGTTCTTC. This encodes CASSPNSGRIEQFF.

V is TRBV7-3 and J is TRBJ2-2; 10 bases map to TRBD2. After removal of 4 bases from V and 4 bases from J, the junction contained 6 bases not matched to a gene. Germline V lookup: CDR1 SGHTA, CDR2 FQGTGA. The CDR3 is 16 amino acids. This CDR3 reads CASSSLAGAGTGELFF. In nucleotides, the CDR3 is TGTGCCAGCAGCTCGCTAGCGGGAGCGGGCACCGGGGAGCTGTTTTTT.

This rearrangement joins TRBV19 to TRBJ2-1, with 14 nucleotides matching TRBD2. The germline CDR1 and CDR2 sequences are LNHDA and SQIVND (reference sequence). This CDR3 spans 18 amino acids. Losses at the gene ends were 0 bases for V and 6 bases for J; bases not matched to a gene: 7. DNA for the CDR3: TGTGCCAGTAGTATAGACGGTGTCGGACTAGCGGGAGGCAATGAGCAGTTCTTC. Translating it yields CASSIDGVGLAGGNEQFF.

The chain recombines TRBV2 with TRBJ1-1; TRBD1 aligns across 7 bases. Germline lookup yields CDR1 SNHLY and CDR2 FYNNEI. The CDR3 spans 13 residues. V was pared by 5 bases and J by 4 bases, with 4 bases of the junction left unmatched. This chain's CDR3 is CASSRQGTTEAFF. In DNA, the CDR3 is TGTGCCAGCAGTCGACAGGGTACCACTGAAGCTTTCTTT.

The chain uses TRBV9 and TRBJ1-1; 8 bases map to TRBD1. The CDR3 sequence is 13 residues long. Germline V gene data show CDR1 as SGDLS and CDR2 as YYNGEE. V dropped 3 bases and J dropped 3; count of bases not matched to a gene: 1. The CDR3 DNA reads as TGTGCCAGCAGCGGACAGGGGTACACTGAAGCTTTCTTT. It encodes CASSGQGYTEAFF.

The gene calls are TRBV6-6 and TRBJ2-5; possibly TRBD2 for D (6 bases). V lost 7 bases, J lost 7 bases, and 16 bases lay in between. The CDR3 runs to 13 residues. CDR1 is MNHNY and CDR2 is SVGAGI in the germline V gene (reference sequence). The CDR3 loop reads CASTPTGVGTQYF. The CDR3 nucleotides read TGTGCCAGCACTCCAACGGGAGTTGGGACCCAGTACTTC.

V and J are TRBV11-2 and TRBJ2-3, with D possibly being TRBD1 (6 bases). Germline CDR1 SGHAT, CDR2 FQNNGV. Trimming removed 2 bases at V and 2 bases at J, with 14 bases between. The CDR3 totals 16 residues. CDR3 sequence reads: CASSLRSQGYTDTQYF. CDR3 nucleotides: TGTGCCAGCAGCTTACGTAGTCAGGGGTACACAGATACGCAGTATTTT.

J is TRBJ2-3 and V is TRBV7-2; perhaps D is TRBD1 or TRBD2 (6 bases each). The CDR3 totals 15 residues. Germline CDR1 and CDR2: SGHTA and FQGNSA. Trimming cost V 2 bases and J 4 bases, with 13 bases left between them. The CDR3 nucleotides read TGTGCCAGCAGCTTACGAGGGGGGCGGGCAGATACGCAGTATTTT. Translating gives CASSLRGGRADTQYF. Looking up the rest from reference TRBV7-2 and TRBJ2-3 gives the full variable domain: GAGVSQSPSNKVTEKGKDVELRCDPISGHTALYWYRQSLGQGLEFLIYFQGNSAPDKSGLPSDRFSAERTGGSVSTLTIQRTQQEDSAVYLCASSLRGGRADTQYFGPGTRLTVL.

The V call is TRBV6-1, the J call TRBJ2-3, with 10 bases lining up with TRBD2. Germline V gene lookup returns CDR1 MNHNS and CDR2 SASEGT. The trim removed 7 bases at V and 4 bases at J, leaving 8 bases unmatched. This CDR3 has 15 residues. The CDR3 here is CASTTLAGVPDTQYF. In DNA form, the CDR3 reads TGTGCCAGCACTACTCTAGCGGGAGTACCAGATACGCAGTATTTT.

The chain employs TRBV6-5 and TRBJ1-1, with D possibly being TRBD1 (5 bases). Deletions cut 1 base from V and 2 bases from J, with 5 bases between. Looked up from germline, CDR1 is MNHEY and CDR2 is SVGAGI. This CDR3 is 13 amino acids long. CDR3 loop: CASSYWGNTEAFF. The CDR3 coding sequence is TGTGCCAGCAGTTACTGGGGCAACACTGAAGCTTTCTTT.

The rearrangement uses TRBV28 and TRBJ2-7; the match to TRBD2 covers 7 bases. The CDR3 length is 15 residues. CDR1 is MDHEN, CDR2 SYDVKM, per germline. V was clipped by 6 bases and J by 0 bases; unmatched bases: 8. The CDR3 nucleotides read TGTGCCAGCAGCCGCGAACTAGCGTCCTCCTACGAGCAGTACTTC. It specifies CASSRELASSYEQYF.

The rearrangement uses TRBV6-5 and TRBJ1-1; 8 bases map to TRBD1. CDR3 size: 14 residues. The germline V gene has CDR1 MNHEY and CDR2 SVGAGI. V shed 6 bases and J 5 bases; nucleotides not matched to a gene: 8. DNA of the CDR3: TGTGCCAGCAGAGGACAGGGTTCCGGGACTGAAGCTTTCTTT. Amino acid sequence: CASRGQGSGTEAFF.

V usage is TRBV4-1 and J usage is TRBJ1-5; TRBD1 agrees at 8 bases. CDR1 and CDR2 from the germline V gene are MGHRA and YSYEKL. The CDR3 covers 15 residues. V shed 4 bases, J shed 5 bases, and the junction held 7 bases outside the gene matches. The chain's CDR3 is CASSRVGQGDQPQHF. CDR3 in DNA: TGCGCCAGCAGCCGGGTCGGACAGGGAGATCAGCCCCAGCATTTT.

V and J are TRBV28 and TRBJ2-5; 7 bases are a match to TRBD2. The CDR3 has 14 residues. Germline V lookup: CDR1 MDHEN, CDR2 SYDVKM. The V segment lost 6 bases and the J segment 3 bases; nucleotides outside the gene matches: 7. In nucleotides, the CDR3 is TGTGCCAGCAGCCCGACTGCGGGAGAAGAGACCCAGTACTTC. Residues: CASSPTAGEETQYF.

The chain employs TRBV30 and TRBJ2-2; TRBD1 aligns across 10 bases. CDR1 and CDR2 from the germline V gene are GTSNPN and SVGIG (reference sequence). V shed 3 bases and J 0 bases; nucleotides not matched to a gene: 1. There are 15 residues in the CDR3. CDR3 sequence reads: CAWRGTGANTGELFF. CDR3 nucleotides: TGTGCCTGGAGGGGGACAGGGGCGAACACCGGGGAGCTGTTTTTT.

The genes are TRBV28 and TRBJ2-3; 12 positions agree with TRBD2. With V trimmed by 4 bases and J by 0 bases, 2 bases remained unmatched. From germline, CDR1 is MDHEN and CDR2 SYDVKM. The CDR3 is 16 residues long. In DNA, the CDR3 is TGTGCCAGCAGTTACCTAGCGGGAGGGAGCACAGATACGCAGTATTTT. Amino acids: CASSYLAGGSTDTQYF.

The chain couples TRBV9 to TRBJ2-1; TRBD2 agrees at 10 bases. The ends lost 0 bases at V and 5 bases at J; junction bases unmatched: 17. The germline V gene has CDR1 SGDLS and CDR2 YYNGEE. The CDR3 consists of 20 residues. CDR3 in amino acids: CASSVASSGSFLTKDNEQFF. CDR3 DNA: TGTGCCAGCAGCGTAGCGTCTAGCGGGAGCTTTCTTACAAAAGACAATGAGCAGTTCTTC.

The chain recombines TRBV6-5 with TRBJ2-7; 7 positions match TRBD1. Germline V gene sequence: CDR1 MNHEY, CDR2 SVGAGI. There are 15 residues in the CDR3. With 5 bases clipped from V and 0 bases from J, the junction kept 7 bases outside the gene matches. The CDR3 coding sequence is TGTGCCAGCAGTCATAGTGGGACAGCCTCCTACGAGCAGTACTTC. It specifies CASSHSGTASYEQYF.

V gene TRBV4-2 combines with J gene TRBJ2-2, with TRBD2 identical over 10 bases. This CDR3 contains 18 residues. J was trimmed by 1 base and V by 0 bases; bases with no gene match: 5. From germline, CDR1 is LGHNA and CDR2 YNFKEQ. CDR3 amino acids: CASSQDRLAGENTGELFF. The CDR3 DNA reads TGTGCCAGCAGCCAAGATCGGCTAGCGGGAGAGAACACCGGGGAGCTGTTTTTT.

This chain links TRBV10-1 with TRBJ1-1; D is unresolved. Germline lookup yields CDR1 WNHNN and CDR2 SYGVQD (reference sequence). Trimming removed 3 bases at V and 0 bases at J, with 5 bases between. The CDR3 is made up of 13 amino acids. CDR3: CASSDNMNTEAFF. In nucleotides, the CDR3 is TGCGCCAGCAGTGATAACATGAACACTGAAGCTTTCTTT.